The rows below give T cell receptor beta chains drawn from one sample of a study of tumor-infiltrating lymphocytes in glioblastoma multiforme. TCRdb reprocessed the multiplex PCR reads via MiXCR and lists one record per CDR3 protein. The sample lists about 15,000 distinct CDR3 sequences, 65% to 85% occurring once. The sequencing input was brain tumor tissue. These TCRs come from a male donor with glioblastoma. CDR3s include the opening cysteine and the closing phenylalanine or tryptophan. D genes are given only for firm matches. Clone size appears in some rows only: once, few, many, or a class for an expanded clone.

v_gene: TRBV11-3
d_gene: .
j_gene: TRBJ2-1
abundance: .
CDR3nt: TGTGCCAACAGCTCAAGGGGGGAGGGCGAGCAGTTCTTC
CDR3aa: CANSSRGEGEQFF

v_gene: TRBV20-1
d_gene: TRBD1
j_gene: TRBJ2-7
abundance: .
CDR3nt: TGCAGTGCTTCCGGACAGGGTTTTTCCTACGAGCAGTACTTC
CDR3aa: CSASGQGFSYEQYF

v_gene: TRBV7-3
d_gene: TRBD2
j_gene: TRBJ2-5
abundance: many
CDR3nt: TGTGCCAGCAGCGGGGGGACTAGCGGGAGAGAGACCCAGTACTTC
CDR3aa: CASSGGTSGRETQYF

v_gene: TRBV20-1
d_gene: .
j_gene: TRBJ2-1
abundance: .
CDR3nt: TGCAGTGCCAGAGGAACTAGTCACCTCCTACTTGATGAGCAGCTCTTC
CDR3aa: CSARGTSHLLLDEQLF

v_gene: TRBV11-3
d_gene: .
j_gene: TRBJ2-7
abundance: .
CDR3nt: TGTGCCAGCAGCTTAGATCTGGAGGGAGTCTGGTACGAGCAGTACTTC
CDR3aa: CASSLDLEGVWYEQYF

v_gene: TRBV20-1
d_gene: .
j_gene: TRBJ2-3
abundance: .
CDR3nt: TGCAGTGCTAGACGGCCCGCTACGCCCACAGATACGCAGTATTTT
CDR3aa: CSARRPATPTDTQYF

v_gene: TRBV30
d_gene: TRBD2
j_gene: TRBJ2-3
abundance: .
CDR3nt: TGTGCCTGTGCCAAACTATCGGGAGGGCAAGATACGCAGTATTTT
CDR3aa: CACAKLSGGQDTQYF

v_gene: TRBV11-3
d_gene: .
j_gene: TRBJ2-2
abundance: .
CDR3nt: TGTGCCGGCAGCTTACATCCAGCGGAGACCGGGGAGCTGTTTTTT
CDR3aa: CAGSLHPAETGELFF

v_gene: TRBV20-1
d_gene: .
j_gene: TRBJ2-3
abundance: .
CDR3nt: TGCAGTGCTAGGGTTAGCGAGGCCGGAGATACGCAGTATTTT
CDR3aa: CSARVSEAGDTQYF

v_gene: TRBV11-2
d_gene: .
j_gene: TRBJ2-7
abundance: .
CDR3nt: TGTGCCAGCAGTTTAGCAGGGTTGTGGCAGTACTTC
CDR3aa: CASSLAGLWQYF